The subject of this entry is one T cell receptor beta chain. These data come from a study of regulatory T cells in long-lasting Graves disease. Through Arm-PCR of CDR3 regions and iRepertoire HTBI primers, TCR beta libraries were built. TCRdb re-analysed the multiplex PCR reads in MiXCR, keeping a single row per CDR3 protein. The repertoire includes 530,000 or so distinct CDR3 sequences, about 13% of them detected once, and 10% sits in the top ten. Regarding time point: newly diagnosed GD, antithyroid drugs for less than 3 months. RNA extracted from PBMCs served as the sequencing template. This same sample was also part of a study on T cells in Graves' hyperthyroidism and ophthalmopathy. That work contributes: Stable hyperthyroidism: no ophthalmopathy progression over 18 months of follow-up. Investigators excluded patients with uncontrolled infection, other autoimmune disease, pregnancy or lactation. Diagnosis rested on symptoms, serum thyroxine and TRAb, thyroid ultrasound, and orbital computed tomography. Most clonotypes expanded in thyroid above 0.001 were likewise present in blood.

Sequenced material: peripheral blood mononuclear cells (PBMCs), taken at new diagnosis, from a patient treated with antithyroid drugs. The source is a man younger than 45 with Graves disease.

The CDR3 is CSVVGTGGEREAYEQYF. The CDR3 DNA sequence: TGCAGCGTTGTTGGGACAGGGGGCGAGCGGGAGGCCTACGAGCAGTACTTC. The chain couples TRBV29-1 to TRBJ2-7; TRBD1 matches 12 bases. In germline, CDR1 is SQVTM, CDR2 ANQGSEA. The V and J ends lost 4 bases and 2 bases, in that order; junction bases with no gene match: 12. The CDR3 runs to 17 residues.